The TCR beta chain under discussion was sequenced for a study of molecular identifiers for immune sequencing clone quantification. This clonotype was recorded many times. MiXCR, applied by TCRdb to the PCR reads, yields one record per CDR3 protein. The sample yields about 98,000 distinct CDR3 sequences, 30% to 35% seen once. This CDR3 contains 13 residues. Germline V lookup: CDR1 SGHVS, CDR2 FNYEAQ. V gave up 2 bases and J gave up 3 bases, with 6 bases separating them. Sequencing was performed on naive CD8+ T cells from blood, with Jurkat cell RNA spiked in. Regarding subset: FACS-sorted CD8+CD4-CCR7+CD45RA+ naive T cells. This sequence joins TRBV7-6 and TRBJ2-3; D call uncertain. The sequence was collected from a human donor in good health. Some libraries in this study had Jurkat cell RNA spiked in. This CDR3 is CASSLYSTDTQYF. The CDR3, as DNA: TGTGCCAGCAGCTTATATTCTACAGATACGCAGTATTTT. The full variable domain, completed using reference TRBV7-6 and TRBJ2-3, is GAGVSQSPRYKVTKRGQDVALRCDPISGHVSLYWYRQALGQGPEFLTYFNYEAQQDKSGLPNDRFSAERPEGSISTLTIQRTEQRDSAMYRCASSLYSTDTQYFGPGTRLTVL.